The TCR beta chain described here comes from a study of CD8 T cells in Susac syndrome. V lost 2 bases and J lost 2, with 6 bases in between. This CDR3 comprises 14 residues. The germline gives CDR1 SEHNR, CDR2 FQNEAQ (reference sequence). After extraction with the RNeasy kit, roughly 0.5 to 1 ug of the RNA was reverse transcribed using random hexamers. immunoSEQ multiplex PCR amplified TCR beta CDR3 across 54 Vbeta, 13 Jbeta. TCRdb fed the immunoSEQ multiplex PCR reads into MiXCR, producing one record per CDR3 protein. The sample holds fewer than 200,000 distinct CDR3 sequences, approximately 93% seen once. Sequencing of TCR beta was performed on blood CD8+ and CD4+ T cells. Matched for age and sex, the controls were healthy donors. The CD8+ and CD4+ T cells were negatively isolated, with the TEMRA cells enriched by FACS.

J is TRBJ2-2 and V is TRBV7-9; D gene unclear. The sample taken for sequencing was CD4+ T cells from PBMCs. This receptor was identified in a human donor in good health. The CDR3 sequence is CASSLYGNTGELFF. The CDR3 region has the DNA TGTGCCAGCAGCTTATATGGCAACACCGGGGAGCTGTTTTTT.